This entry lists 5 T cell receptor beta chains sequenced from one sample in a study of blood T cell repertoires in COVID-19. Data came from immunoSEQ multiplex PCR; TCRdb stores just in-frame clones and leaves some out. The sample has approximately 400,000 clones; roughly 90% are singletons. Sequenced: peripheral blood. The receptors were sampled from a man between 35 and 55 years old with acute or convalescent COVID-19.

The chain employs TRBV28 and TRBJ1-6; maybe TRBD1 (6 bases). CDR3 length: 14 amino acids. V shed 6 bases and J shed 10 bases, with 16 bases lying between them. Germline-derived CDR1 and CDR2 are MDHEN and SYDVKM. In DNA, the CDR3 is TGTGCCAGCAGGCTGAACAGGGTGGGGTCACCCCTCCACTTT. Translation: CASRLNRVGSPLHF. The variable domain in full, with the rest retrieved from reference TRBV28 and TRBJ1-6, is DVKVTQSSRYLVKRTGEKVFLECVQDMDHENMFWYRQDPGLGLRLIYFSYDVKMKEKGDIPEGYSVSREKKERFSLILESASTNQTSMYLCASRLNRVGSPLHFGNGTRLTVT.

The V call is TRBV30, the J call TRBJ2-7, with TRBD2 as a possible D gene (5 bases). The CDR3 spans 16 residues. Germline V gene sequence: CDR1 GTSNPN, CDR2 SVGIG (reference sequence). Trimming pared 6 bases from V and 6 bases from J, leaving 27 bases between. DNA of the CDR3: TGTGCCTGCCGTTCAGTTGCCCGGCACCAAGAGGGCGAGCAGTACTTC. Translating it yields CACRSVARHQEGEQYF.

J is TRBJ2-2 and V is TRBV2; 10 positions match TRBD2. In germline, CDR1 is SNHLY, CDR2 FYNNEI. This CDR3 is built from 15 residues. After removal of 5 bases from V and 2 bases from J, the junction contained 2 bases not matched to a gene. The CDR3 region is CASSTSGANTGELFF. The CDR3 DNA follows: TGTGCCAGCAGTACTAGCGGGGCCAACACCGGGGAGCTGTTTTTT.

V and J are TRBV9 and TRBJ1-4; the D is unclear. Looked up from germline, CDR1 is SGDLS and CDR2 is YYNGEE. Deletions cut 0 bases from V and 7 bases from J, with 19 bases between. The CDR3 covers 17 residues. The CDR3: CASSVAGGGVGGEKLFF. The CDR3 region has the DNA TGTGCCAGCAGCGTAGCCGGAGGTGGGGTCGGAGGTGAAAAACTGTTTTTT.

This chain links TRBV15 with TRBJ1-5; perhaps TRBD1 as D (5 bases). V lost 6 bases, J lost 4 bases, and 10 bases lay in between. From germline, CDR1 is LNHNV and CDR2 YYDKDF (reference sequence). The CDR3 totals 13 residues. For the CDR3, the DNA is TGTGCCACCAGTCGACAGCAGAATCAGCCCCAGCATTTT. It codes for CATSRQQNQPQHF.